A single sample is the source of the 4 T cell receptor beta chains below, sequenced in a study of spatial heterogeneity in lung cancer. The time point was: sample taken at primary tumor resection. In each case, whole RNA from tumor, nontumor lung or frozen PBMC was sequenced unsorted. Each CDR3 protein gets one entry after TCRdb re-called the 5' RACE reads with MiXCR. The repertoire holds around 40,000 distinct CDR3 sequences, with 5.8% as singletons. The input for sequencing was PBMCs, taken at surgery. These receptors all come from a male donor with early-stage non-small cell lung cancer.

This clonotype was detected ten times or more. The chain recombines TRBV10-3 with TRBJ2-7, with D unresolved. This CDR3 has 14 amino acids. Germline lookup yields CDR1 ENHRY and CDR2 SYGVKD. Trimming removed 3 bases from V and 0 bases from J, with 9 bases in between. CDR3 residues: CAISDRRTSYEQYF. In DNA, the CDR3 is TGTGCCATCAGTGATCGGCGGACCTCCTACGAGCAGTACTTC.

At least ten counts were recorded for this clonotype. The chain employs TRBV2 and TRBJ1-5; 10 bases agree with TRBD1. The CDR3 has 16 residues. The germline CDR1 and CDR2 sequences are SNHLY and FYNNEI. V shed 8 bases, J shed 1 base, and the junction held 8 bases outside the gene matches. Written as DNA, the CDR3 is TGTGCCAGCCGTCGGACAGGGGGAGGGAGCAATCAGCCCCAGCATTTT. The encoded protein is CASRRTGGGSNQPQHF.

This clonotype showed up many times. The chain joins TRBV20-1 to TRBJ1-5; maybe TRBD1 (5 bases). The CDR3 contains 16 residues. Looked up from germline, CDR1 is DFQATT and CDR2 is SNEGSKA (reference sequence). V gave up 6 bases and J gave up 7 bases, with 25 bases separating them. CDR3 residues: CSADLVATHSGQPQHF. DNA of the CDR3: TGCAGTGCGGACCTTGTAGCGACCCATTCAGGGCAGCCCCAGCATTTT.

This clonotype was counted many times. The gene calls are TRBV18 and TRBJ1-5; the D is unclear. V lost 3 bases and J 0 bases, leaving 3 bases between the germline ends. Germline CDR1 reads KGHSH; CDR2 reads LQKENI. The CDR3 covers 13 residues. CDR3 protein: CASSPDSNQPQHF. CDR3 in DNA: TGTGCCAGCTCACCGGATAGCAATCAGCCCCAGCATTTT.